These T cell receptor beta chains were read from a single sample in a study of shared clonotypes between healthy human individuals. Method: immunoSEQ multiplex PCR; TCRdb's copy keeps in-frame clones and lacks some. The data contain more than 1,200,000 clones, around 98.5% of them singletons. Sequenced sample: naive CD4+ T cells sorted from blood. These receptors were obtained from a man aged 25-45 years in good health. Each CDR3 is given with its conserved first and last residue. A D gene is named only where the DNA matches it firmly. The listing skips clone size in some rows; elsewhere it reads once, few, many or a size class.

clone_size,d_call,j_call,v_call,cdr3_nt,cdr3_aa
NA,TRBD2,TRBJ2-5,TRBV5-1,TGCGCCAGCAGCGCTAGCGGGATCCAAGAGACCCAGTACTTC,CASSASGIQETQYF
NA,NA,TRBJ2-2,TRBV27,TGTGCCTCATGGAGGCAGCCGGCCGGGGAGCTGTTTTTT,CASWRQPAGELFF
NA,NA,TRBJ1-2,TRBV30,TGTGCCTGGAGTGATCGGAACTATGGCTACACCTTC,CAWSDRNYGYTF
NA,NA,TRBJ1-5,TRBV19,TGTGCCAGTAGTAGTCTGGGGCGCAATCAGCCCCAGCATTTT,CASSSLGRNQPQHF
NA,NA,TRBJ1-1,TRBV6-1,TGTGCCAGCAGTTATCAGAACACTGAAGCTTTCTTT,CASSYQNTEAFF
NA,NA,TRBJ1-2,TRBV6-1,TGTGCCAGCAGTGTTCAGGATTCTGACTATGGCTACACCTTC,CASSVQDSDYGYTF
NA,TRBD1,TRBJ2-7,TRBV9,TGTGCCAGCAGCGTAGCTGGGACAGGGGGCATCTCCGAGCAGTACTTC,CASSVAGTGGISEQYF
NA,TRBD2,TRBJ2-7,TRBV18,TGTGCCAGCTCACCACTGGGAACGGGACTAGCGGGATCCTCCGAGCAGTACTTC,CASSPLGTGLAGSSEQYF
NA,NA,TRBJ1-4,TRBV29-1,TGCAGCGTACGACAGTTATCGGGTGAAAAACTGTTTTTT,CSVRQLSGEKLFF
NA,NA,TRBJ2-5,TRBV11-2,TGTGCCAGCAGCTTAGGGTTGCAAGAGACCCAGTACTTC,CASSLGLQETQYF
NA,NA,TRBJ2-3,TRBV6-6,TGTGCCAGCAGTTACAGGGATACGCAGTATTTT,CASSYRDTQYF
NA,NA,TRBJ1-3,TRBV5-4,TGTGCCAGCAGCTCCAGGGCTGGAAACACCATATATTTT,CASSSRAGNTIYF
NA,TRBD1,TRBJ1-2,TRBV4-1,TGCGCCAGCAGCCAAGGGGCCGGGACAGGGGTTCACTATGGCTACACCTTC,CASSQGAGTGVHYGYTF
NA,TRBD2,TRBJ2-3,TRBV27,TGTGCCGCCGGGACTAGCGGGAGTAGAGGGGGGCAGTATTTT,CAAGTSGSRGGQYF
once,NA,TRBJ2-7,TRBV30,TGTGCCTGGAGTGTAGCACGTGGTTCCTACGAGCAGTACTTC,CAWSVARGSYEQYF
NA,TRBD1,TRBJ1-5,TRBV7-2,TGTGCCAGCAGCGCAGGGACAGGGGGCGCCGACCAGCCCCAGCATTTT,CASSAGTGGADQPQHF
once,NA,TRBJ2-2,TRBV5-1,TGCGCCAGCAGCTTGGTGGGACTGACGTCGTCCGGGGAGCTGTTTTTT,CASSLVGLTSSGELFF
NA,NA,TRBJ2-7,TRBV4-2,TGTGCCAGCAGCCAAGACAGGGAAATCTACGAGCAGTACTTC,CASSQDREIYEQYF
NA,TRBD2,TRBJ2-3,TRBV9,TGTGCCAGCAGCGCCTCCGGGACTAGCGGGAGGGCCGTGACAGATACGCAGTATTTT,CASSASGTSGRAVTDTQYF
NA,NA,TRBJ2-1,TRBV19,TGTGCCAGTAGTATGGGGGAATTGTTGTTCTTC,CASSMGELLFF
once,TRBD1,TRBJ2-3,TRBV19,TGTGCCAGTAGGGAGACAGGGGGCGGATCAGATACGCAGTATTTT,CASRETGGGSDTQYF
NA,NA,TRBJ2-1,TRBV5-4,TGTGCCAGCAGCTTTCCGGGTTCCTACAATGAGCAGTTCTTC,CASSFPGSYNEQFF
NA,TRBD2,TRBJ2-1,TRBV10-2,TGCGCCAGCACGGGACTAGCGGGAAACGGAAATGAGCAGTTCTTC,CASTGLAGNGNEQFF
NA,TRBD1,TRBJ1-1,TRBV7-9,TGTGCCAGCAGACCCGGGACAGGGCCTCGTACCACTGAAGCTTTCTTT,CASRPGTGPRTTEAFF
NA,NA,TRBJ2-1,TRBV21-1,TGTGCCAGCAACGTCCGGGACACTTACAATGAGCAGTTCTTC,CASNVRDTYNEQFF
once,TRBD1,TRBJ2-7,TRBV5-5,TGTGCCAGCAGCTTGGTCGGACAGGCCGCCTACGAGCAGTACTTC,CASSLVGQAAYEQYF
NA,NA,TRBJ1-1,TRBV9,TGTGCCAGCAGCGTAGGTGGCATAGTCACTGAAGCTTTCTTT,CASSVGGIVTEAFF
NA,NA,TRBJ2-3,TRBV12-2,TGTGCAAGTCGCCAAGGACTAGCGGGAGAAGCCGATACGCAGTATTTT,CASRQGLAGEADTQYF
NA,TRBD2,TRBJ2-7,TRBV7-2,TGTGCCAGCAGCCCCAAGGGCGGGAGGGCCGGTGAGCAGTACTTC,CASSPKGGRAGEQYF
NA,TRBD1,TRBJ2-7,TRBV6-1,TGTGCCAGCAGTGATAGATTCCGGGACAGGGGGTCCTACGAGCAGTACTTC,CASSDRFRDRGSYEQYF
NA,NA,TRBJ2-1,TRBV28,TGTGCCAGCAGTTTTACGCGAAAGCAGTTCTTC,CASSFTRKQFF
once,NA,TRBJ2-7,TRBV19,TGTGCCAGTAGCAGTGGGTTCAGCGAGCAGTACTTC,CASSSGFSEQYF
once,NA,TRBJ2-2,TRBV2,TGTGCCAGCGATCTTCGCACCGGGGAGCTGTTTTTT,CASDLRTGELFF
NA,NA,TRBJ2-3,TRBV6-6,TGTGCCAGCAACCCCCTCGGCGGAGATACGCAGTATTTT,CASNPLGGDTQYF
NA,NA,TRBJ1-5,TRBV5-5,TGTGCCAGCAGCTTGGGCGTAAATCAGCCCCAGCATTTT,CASSLGVNQPQHF
NA,NA,TRBJ1-1,TRBV30,TGTGCCTGGAGGAAGACAGTTTTCCGCACTGAAGCTTTCTTT,CAWRKTVFRTEAFF
once,NA,TRBJ1-1,TRBV9,TGTGCCAGCAGCCCGTCCGGGACCGAGAGAACTGAAGCTTTCTTT,CASSPSGTERTEAFF
NA,NA,TRBJ1-2,TRBV29-1,TGCAGCGTTGTTGGGGAAAACTATGGCTACACCTTC,CSVVGENYGYTF
NA,NA,TRBJ2-1,TRBV19,TGTGCCAGCCGGGACACACTAGGACGGAAAAGCTCCTACAATGAGCAGTTCTTC,CASRDTLGRKSSYNEQFF
NA,NA,TRBJ2-2,TRBV25-1,TGTGCCAGCAGTGAATATGAGGGTCGTAACACCGGGGAGCTGTTTTTT,CASSEYEGRNTGELFF
NA,NA,TRBJ1-2,TRBV20-1,TGCAGTGCCACAGACTACTATGGCTACACCTTC,CSATDYYGYTF
once,NA,TRBJ2-7,TRBV7-2,TGTGCCAGCAACGGGGGAAGCTCCTACGAGCAGTACTTC,CASNGGSSYEQYF
once,NA,TRBJ2-7,TRBV6-6,TGTGCCAGCAGCCCTTTGGGCGGAAACCAGCAGTACTTC,CASSPLGGNQQYF
NA,TRBD2,TRBJ2-7,TRBV6-1,TGTGCCAGCAGTGAGCGGACTAGCGGGAGTAACGAGCAGTACTTC,CASSERTSGSNEQYF
NA,NA,TRBJ1-1,TRBV5-1,TGCGCCAGCAGCTTGTTGGGCGACGGGAACACTGAAGCTTTCTTT,CASSLLGDGNTEAFF
NA,NA,TRBJ1-2,TRBV2,TGTGCCAGCAAGGCAGGACGAGGGAACTATGGCTACACCTTC,CASKAGRGNYGYTF
NA,NA,TRBJ2-3,TRBV28,TGTGCCAGCAGTCCTGGAGCAGATACGCAGTATTTT,CASSPGADTQYF
NA,TRBD2,TRBJ2-7,TRBV6-6,TGTGCCAGCAGCATCCCCTCTGGGGCGGGAGGAGACGAGCAGTACTTC,CASSIPSGAGGDEQYF
NA,TRBD1,TRBJ1-1,TRBV6-1,TGTGCCAGCAGTGAAGTAGGTCAGGGGGCGCGGGCTTTCTTT,CASSEVGQGARAFF
NA,NA,TRBJ2-1,TRBV9,TGTGCCAGCAGCGTAGTTTCGGCCCCACGCATTGAGCAGTTCTTC,CASSVVSAPRIEQFF
NA,NA,TRBJ1-1,TRBV29-1,TGCAGCGCCTCAGGGTTTTCCACTGAAGCTTTCTTT,CSASGFSTEAFF
NA,NA,TRBJ2-7,TRBV29-1,TGCAGCGCCCCGGGGGGGGACAGGGCCTACGAGCAGTACTTC,CSAPGGDRAYEQYF
NA,NA,TRBJ1-1,TRBV11-2,TGTGCCAGCAGCTTAAGGGATACTGAAGCTTTCTTT,CASSLRDTEAFF
NA,NA,TRBJ2-6,TRBV18,TGTGCCAGCTCGCCGACGGTCGCTGGGGCCAACGTCCTGACTTTC,CASSPTVAGANVLTF
NA,NA,TRBJ2-1,TRBV6-1,TGTGCCAGCAGTAAGTTAGCGGCCGATGAGCAGTTCTTC,CASSKLAADEQFF
NA,TRBD1,TRBJ1-2,TRBV20-1,TGCAGACCGGGACAGAACTATGGCTACACCTTC,CRPGQNYGYTF
NA,NA,TRBJ2-4,TRBV15,TGTGCCACCAGCAGAGATGGCTCCAGGGTAGCCAAAAACATTCAGTACTTC,CATSRDGSRVAKNIQYF
NA,TRBD2,TRBJ2-1,TRBV7-2,TGTGCCAGCAGCTTAGCCACCGGACTAGCGGGAGGGATTTCCTACAATGAGCAGTTCTTC,CASSLATGLAGGISYNEQFF
NA,NA,TRBJ1-4,TRBV29-1,TGCAGCGTTTTCAGGAATGAAAAACTGTTTTTT,CSVFRNEKLFF